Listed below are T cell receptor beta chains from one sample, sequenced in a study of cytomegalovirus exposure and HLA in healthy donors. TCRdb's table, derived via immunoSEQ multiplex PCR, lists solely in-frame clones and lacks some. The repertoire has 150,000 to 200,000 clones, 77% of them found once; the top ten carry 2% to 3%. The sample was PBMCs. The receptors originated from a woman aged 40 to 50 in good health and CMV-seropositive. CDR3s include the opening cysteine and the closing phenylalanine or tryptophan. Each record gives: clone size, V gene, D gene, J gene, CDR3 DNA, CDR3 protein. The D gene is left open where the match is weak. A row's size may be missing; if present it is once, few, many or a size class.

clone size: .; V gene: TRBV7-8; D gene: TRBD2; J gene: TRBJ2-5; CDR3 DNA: TGTGCCAGTACCTCCGCGGGAGAGTTAGGAGAGACCCAGTACTTC; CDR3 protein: CASTSAGELGETQYF
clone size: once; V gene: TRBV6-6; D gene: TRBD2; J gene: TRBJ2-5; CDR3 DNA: TGTGCCAGCAGTTACACTAGCGGGGGAGAAGAGACCCAGTACTTC; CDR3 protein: CASSYTSGGEETQYF
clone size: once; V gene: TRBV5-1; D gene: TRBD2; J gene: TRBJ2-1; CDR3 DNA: TGCGCCAGCAGCTGGTCAGCGGGAGCTCTCAATGAGCAGTTCTTC; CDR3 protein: CASSWSAGALNEQFF
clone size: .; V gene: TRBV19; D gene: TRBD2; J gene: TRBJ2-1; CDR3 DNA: TGTGCCAGTAGTTCGGGGGGGTCCTACAATGAGCAGTTCTTC; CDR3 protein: CASSSGGSYNEQFF
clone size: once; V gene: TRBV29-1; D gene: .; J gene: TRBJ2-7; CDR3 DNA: TGCAGCGTTGAAGCCCCGGAGGGGGCCGTGGGGGAGCAGTACTTC; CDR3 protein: CSVEAPEGAVGEQYF
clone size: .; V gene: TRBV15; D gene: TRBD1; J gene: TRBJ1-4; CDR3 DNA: TGTGCCACCAGCAGAGAAGGGGGCCTGGGGGACGAAAAACTGTTTTTT; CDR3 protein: CATSREGGLGDEKLFF
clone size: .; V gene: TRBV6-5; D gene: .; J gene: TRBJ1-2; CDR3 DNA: TGTGCCAGCAGTTACAGGCAGGGCGATGGCTACACCTTC; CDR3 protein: CASSYRQGDGYTF
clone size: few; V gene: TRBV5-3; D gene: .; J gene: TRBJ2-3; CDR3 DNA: TGTGCCAGAAGGTGGTTTGAGGCAGATACGCAGTATTTT; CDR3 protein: CARRWFEADTQYF
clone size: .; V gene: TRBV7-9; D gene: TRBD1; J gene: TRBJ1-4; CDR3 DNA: TGTTCCAGCAGTTTCTGGACAGGAACTAATGAAAAACTGTTTTTT; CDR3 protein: CSSSFWTGTNEKLFF
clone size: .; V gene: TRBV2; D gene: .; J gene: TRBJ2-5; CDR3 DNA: TGTGCCAGCACTTTAAGAGGGGAGACCCAGTACTTC; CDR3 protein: CASTLRGETQYF
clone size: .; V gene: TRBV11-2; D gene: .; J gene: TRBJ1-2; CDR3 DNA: TGTGCCAGCAGCTTAGATGGAACAGGGCGTCGGGGCTACACCTTC; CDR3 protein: CASSLDGTGRRGYTF
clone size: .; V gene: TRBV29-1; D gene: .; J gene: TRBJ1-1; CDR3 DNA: TGCAGCGTTGAATGGCCAAAAGGGAGAACTGAAGCTTTCTTT; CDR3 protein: CSVEWPKGRTEAFF
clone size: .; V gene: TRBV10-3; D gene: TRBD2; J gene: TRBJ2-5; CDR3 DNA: TGTGCCATCAGTTCTAGCGGGGGGGAAGAGACCCAGTACTTC; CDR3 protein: CAISSSGGEETQYF
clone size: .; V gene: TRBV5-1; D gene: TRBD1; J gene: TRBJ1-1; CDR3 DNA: TGCGCCAGCAGCTTGCCCAGGGACAGGCCCTTGAACACTGAAGCTTTCTTT; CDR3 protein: CASSLPRDRPLNTEAFF
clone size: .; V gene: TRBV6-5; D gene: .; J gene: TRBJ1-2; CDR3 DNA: TGTGCCAGCAGTTGGCGGGGTTCGATTAACTATGGCTACACCTTC; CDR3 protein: CASSWRGSINYGYTF
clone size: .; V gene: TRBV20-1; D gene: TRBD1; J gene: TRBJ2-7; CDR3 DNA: TGCAGTTTTCAGGGGGCTTACGAGCAGTACTTC; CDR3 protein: CSFQGAYEQYF
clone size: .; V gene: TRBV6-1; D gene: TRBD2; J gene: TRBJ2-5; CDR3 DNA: TGTGCCAGCACGTTCTCCGGGGGGGAGACCCAGTACTTC; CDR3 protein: CASTFSGGETQYF
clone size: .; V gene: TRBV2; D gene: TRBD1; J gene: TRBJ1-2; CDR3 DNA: TGTGCCAGCAGTGTAACCCCGACAGGGGGATTGGTGGGACACACCTTC; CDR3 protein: CASSVTPTGGLVGHTF
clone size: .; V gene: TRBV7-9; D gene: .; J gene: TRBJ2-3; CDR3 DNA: TGTTCCAGCAGCTTAGGCGCAGATACGCAGTATTTT; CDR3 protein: CSSSLGADTQYF
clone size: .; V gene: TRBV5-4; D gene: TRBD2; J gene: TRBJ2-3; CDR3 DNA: TGTGCCAGCAGCTTCAAACTAGCGGGGGCAGATACGCAGTATTTT; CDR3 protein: CASSFKLAGADTQYF
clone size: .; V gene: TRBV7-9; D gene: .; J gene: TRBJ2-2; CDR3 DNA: TGTGCCAGCAGCAACCTGAGACACAACACCGGGGAGCTGTTTTTT; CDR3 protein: CASSNLRHNTGELFF
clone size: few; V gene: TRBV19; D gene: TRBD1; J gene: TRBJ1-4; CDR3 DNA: TGTGCCAGTAGTGACCGGGGGACAGGGTATGAAAAACTGTTTTTT; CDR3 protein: CASSDRGTGYEKLFF
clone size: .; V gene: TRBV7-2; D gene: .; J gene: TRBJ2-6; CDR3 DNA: TGTGCCAGCAGCTTAGGAGTCTCTGGGGCCAACGTCCTGACTTTC; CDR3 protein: CASSLGVSGANVLTF
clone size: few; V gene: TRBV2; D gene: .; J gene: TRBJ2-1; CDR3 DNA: TGTGCCAGCAGGGGAACACAGGGAAACAATGAGCAGTTCTTC; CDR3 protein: CASRGTQGNNEQFF
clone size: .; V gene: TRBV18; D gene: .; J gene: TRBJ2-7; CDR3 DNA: TGTGCCAGCTCACCAACGGCCTACGAGCAGTACTTC; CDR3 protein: CASSPTAYEQYF
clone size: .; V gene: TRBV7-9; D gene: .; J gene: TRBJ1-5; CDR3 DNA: TGTGCCAGCAGCTTAACAGGGAATCAGCCCCAGCATTTT; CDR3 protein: CASSLTGNQPQHF
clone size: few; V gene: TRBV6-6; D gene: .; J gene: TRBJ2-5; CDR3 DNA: TGTGCCAGCAGTTCCCCACAAGAGACCCAGTACTTC; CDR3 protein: CASSSPQETQYF
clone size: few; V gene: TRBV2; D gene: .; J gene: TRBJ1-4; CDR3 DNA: TGTGCCAGCAGGGGGAGGTCACTAGCAACTAATGAAAAACTGTTTTTT; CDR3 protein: CASRGRSLATNEKLFF
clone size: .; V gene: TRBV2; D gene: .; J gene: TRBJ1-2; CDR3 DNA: TGTGCCAGCAGCGGAGCCGGCCACTATGGCTACACCTTC; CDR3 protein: CASSGAGHYGYTF
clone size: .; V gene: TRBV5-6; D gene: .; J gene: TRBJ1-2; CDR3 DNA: TGTGCCAGCAGCTTTCGGAACTATGGCTACACCTTC; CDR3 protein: CASSFRNYGYTF
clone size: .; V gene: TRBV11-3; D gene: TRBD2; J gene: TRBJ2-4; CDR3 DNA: TGTGCCAGCAGCCCAGGACTAGCGGGAGAGCTAGCCAAAAACATTCAGTACTTC; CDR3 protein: CASSPGLAGELAKNIQYF
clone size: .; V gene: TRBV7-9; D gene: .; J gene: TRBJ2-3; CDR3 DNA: TGTGCCAGCAGCCGACTGGGAGATACGCAGTATTTT; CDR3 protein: CASSRLGDTQYF
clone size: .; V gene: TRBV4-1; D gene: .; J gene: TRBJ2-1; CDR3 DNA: TGCGCCAGCAGCCGAACTTCGCTTTCGGATGAGCAGTTCTTC; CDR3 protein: CASSRTSLSDEQFF
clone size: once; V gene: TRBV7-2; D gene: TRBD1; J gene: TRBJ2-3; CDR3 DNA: TGTGCCAGCGCAGGGGGCAGATCAGATACGCAGTATTTT; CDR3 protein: CASAGGRSDTQYF
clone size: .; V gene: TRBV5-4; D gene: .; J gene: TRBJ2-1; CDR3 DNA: TGTGCCAGCAGCCCCCGAACTAAATACAATGAGCAGTTCTTC; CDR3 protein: CASSPRTKYNEQFF
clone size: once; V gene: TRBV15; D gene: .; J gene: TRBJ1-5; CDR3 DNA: TGTGCCACCATGACAGATTATAGCAATCAGCCCCAGCATTTT; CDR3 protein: CATMTDYSNQPQHF
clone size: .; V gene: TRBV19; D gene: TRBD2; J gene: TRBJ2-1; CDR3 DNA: TGTGCCAGTCACGGACTAGCGGCCCAATACAATGAGCAGTTCTTC; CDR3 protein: CASHGLAAQYNEQFF
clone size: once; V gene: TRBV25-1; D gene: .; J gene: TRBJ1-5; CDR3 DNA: TGTGCCAGCAGTGGACACCAAGGGGGTCTAGGTCAGCCCCAGCATTTT; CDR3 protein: CASSGHQGGLGQPQHF
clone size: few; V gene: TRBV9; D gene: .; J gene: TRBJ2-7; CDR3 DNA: TGTGCCAGCAGCGTAGGTGGGGGACAAAAAAACGAGCAGTACTTC; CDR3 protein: CASSVGGGQKNEQYF
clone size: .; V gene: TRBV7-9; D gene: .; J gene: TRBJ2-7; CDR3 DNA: TGTGCCAGCACCCCTCTTCCTTACGAGCAGTACTTC; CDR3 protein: CASTPLPYEQYF
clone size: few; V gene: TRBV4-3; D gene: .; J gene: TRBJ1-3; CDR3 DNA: TGCGCCAGCAGCCAAGCGTCGGGATCCGGAAACACCATATATTTT; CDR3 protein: CASSQASGSGNTIYF
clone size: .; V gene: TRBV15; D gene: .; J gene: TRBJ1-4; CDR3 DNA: TGTGCCACCAGCAGAGACCAAAAGAGTAATGAAAAACTGTTTTTT; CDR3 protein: CATSRDQKSNEKLFF
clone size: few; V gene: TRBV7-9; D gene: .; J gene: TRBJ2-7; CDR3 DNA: TGTGCCAGCAGCCCAAGTACCCGGGACGAGCAGTACTTC; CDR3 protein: CASSPSTRDEQYF
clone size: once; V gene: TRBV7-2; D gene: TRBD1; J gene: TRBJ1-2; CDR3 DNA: TGTGCCAGCAGCCCCAGCGGACAGGGGGCCTATGGCTACACCTTC; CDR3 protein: CASSPSGQGAYGYTF
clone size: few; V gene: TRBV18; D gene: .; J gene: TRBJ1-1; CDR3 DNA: TGTGCCAGCTCCCTCAGTGCGAACACTGAAGCTTTCTTT; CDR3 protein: CASSLSANTEAFF